This TCR beta chain was sequenced during a study of control samples from healthy donors and cancer patients. Trimming removed 3 bases from V and 4 bases from J, with 8 bases in between. There are 13 residues in the CDR3. With respect to this clone: Other DNA sequences within the sample encode an identical CDR3.

Clones were sequenced by immunoSEQ multiplex PCR, and TCRdb holds only the in-frame ones, with some missing. This sample has 150,000 to 200,000 clones, with 91% found just once. The origin of this receptor is a woman in her twenties or thirties in good health. The sequencing sample was made of blood. The chain has TRBV12-3 or TRBV12-4 and TRBJ2-3; D might be TRBD1 or TRBD2, each matching 5 bases. Here the CDR3 reads CASSLGDPDTQYF. DNA for the CDR3: TGTGCCAGCAGTTTGGGGGATCCAGATACGCAGTATTTT.